The present entry profiles one TCR beta chain with its context. This sample is part of a study of patients and donors after allogeneic stem cell transplantation. This CDR3 has 13 residues. Looked up from germline, CDR1 is SGHRS and CDR2 is YFSETQ. Trimming took 3 bases from V and 8 from J, leaving 14 bases between them. TCRdb reprocessed the RT-PCR reads with MiXCR, giving one entry per CDR3 protein. This sample yields 800,000 to 1,000,000 distinct CDR3 sequences, of which about a sixth are seen a single time; under 6.5% belongs to the top ten. The specimen sequenced was blood, either unsorted or a sorted T cell fraction (not recorded which). The J gene is TRBJ1-2, the V gene TRBV5-1, with unresolved D. The receptor's source is a human donor who was either an allogeneic HSCT recipient or a stem cell or donor lymphocyte infusion donor (not recorded which). It is not recorded whose cells these are; they may come from a transplant donor. The DNA of the CDR3 is TGCGCCAGCAGCTACGTCTGGTCGAGAGGCTACACCTTC. Its translation is CASSYVWSRGYTF.